The 30 T cell receptor beta chains given below trace back to one sample, sequenced in a study of T cell responses to AZD1222 COVID-19 vaccine. TCRdb's table, derived via immunoSEQ multiplex PCR, lists solely in-frame clones and lacks some. The data show just over 150,000 clones, with 88% seen just once and more than 6.5% held by the top ten. The specimen was peripheral blood, collected after recovery from COVID-19. These receptor sequences come from an adult who had recovered from COVID-19.

The CDR3 spells CATSRMGGSVYEQYF. The CDR3 DNA is TGTGCCACCAGCAGAATGGGGGGGTCTGTCTACGAGCAGTACTTC. The gene calls are TRBV15 and TRBJ2-7, with TRBD2 identical over 7 bases. CDR3 length equals 15 residues. J lost 3 bases, V lost 2 bases, and 7 bases had no gene match. Per the germline V gene, CDR1 is LNHNV and CDR2 is YYDKDF (reference sequence). Variable domain in full (rest from reference TRBV15 and TRBJ2-7): DAMVIQNPRYQVTQFGKPVTLSCSQTLNHNVMYWYQQKSSQAPKLLFHYYDKDFNNEADTPDNFQSRRPNTSFCFLDIRSPGLGDTAMYLCATSRMGGSVYEQYFGPGTRLTVT.

The chain links TRBV4-1 to TRBJ1-6; 10 bases match TRBD1. The germline V gene has CDR1 MGHRA and CDR2 YSYEKL. J lost 8 bases, V lost 4 bases, and 14 bases had no gene match. This CDR3 has 18 amino acids. The CDR3 sequence is CASSLRFTGTGVDSPLHF. In DNA, the CDR3 is TGCGCCAGCAGCCTCCGATTTACCGGGACAGGGGTTGATTCACCCCTCCACTTT.

The CDR3: CASSQEGLRTGELFF. The CDR3 region has the DNA TGTGCCAGCAGCCAAGAGGGCCTGAGGACCGGGGAGCTGTTTTTT. The chain combines TRBV14 with TRBJ2-2; no clear D. Germline lookup yields CDR1 SGHDN and CDR2 FVKESK. This CDR3 is 15 amino acids long. The ends were cut back, 0 bases at V and 5 bases at J, with 10 bases in the middle.

The chain carries TRBV9 and TRBJ2-1, with TRBD2 identical over 9 bases. The trim removed 0 bases at V and 7 bases at J, leaving 8 bases unmatched. CDR3 length: 16 amino acids. CDR1 is SGDLS and CDR2 is YYNGEE in the germline V gene. The CDR3 region is CASSVDGGGAVNEQFF. The DNA of the CDR3 is TGTGCCAGCAGCGTAGATGGCGGGGGGGCCGTTAATGAGCAGTTCTTC.

The sample holds a few counts of this clone. The chain couples TRBV4-3 to TRBJ1-1; D is perhaps TRBD1 (5 bases). This CDR3 is 15 amino acids long. V dropped 0 bases and J dropped 3 bases, with 11 bases sitting between them. From germline, CDR1 is LGHNA and CDR2 YSLEER. CDR3 sequence (DNA): TGCGCCAGCAGCCAAGAGGCAGGGCTGTACACTGAAGCTTTCTTT. It codes for CASSQEAGLYTEAFF.

The genes are TRBV12-3 or TRBV12-4 and TRBJ2-7; D gene uncertain. V shed 5 bases and J shed 2 bases, with 7 bases lying between them. This CDR3 contains 12 residues. CDR3 in amino acids: CASSEFTYEQYF. In DNA, the CDR3 is TGTGCCAGCAGTGAATTTACCTACGAGCAGTACTTC.

This clone has just a few counts. The chain links TRBV29-1 to TRBJ2-5; D is perhaps TRBD1 (8 bases). Trimming stripped 7 bases from V and 4 bases from J, with 16 bases between. The CDR3 has 13 residues. CDR1 SQVTM and CDR2 ANQGSEA come from the germline V gene. CDR3 sequence reads: CSAGGTGTETQYF. CDR3 DNA sequence: TGCAGCGCCGGGGGGACAGGTACAGAGACCCAGTACTTC.

CDR3 loop: CASSDGFEQYF. The CDR3 region has the DNA TGCGCCAGCAGTGACGGCTTCGAGCAGTACTTC. The chain joins TRBV10-2 to TRBJ2-7; D remains ambiguous. CDR3 length: 11 amino acids. The germline V gene has CDR1 WSHSY and CDR2 SAAADI. Trimming left V 3 bases short and J 6 bases short, with 6 bases between.

The chain is built from TRBV19 and TRBJ1-1, with a weak D call TRBD1 (5 bases). The CDR3 runs 18 residues. V lost 6 bases and J lost 4, with 27 bases in between. The germline V gene encodes CDR1 LNHDA and CDR2 SQIVND (reference sequence). CDR3 amino acids: CASSPQGLWGPTVTEAFF. The CDR3 coding sequence is TGTGCCAGTAGCCCCCAAGGACTGTGGGGCCCAACGGTCACTGAAGCTTTCTTT.

This sequence joins TRBV7-2 and TRBJ2-6, with D uncertain. Trimming pared 3 bases from V and 3 bases from J, leaving 3 bases between. CDR3 size: 13 residues. Germline V gene data show CDR1 as SGHTA and CDR2 as FQGNSA. CDR3 bases: TGTGCCAGCAGCTTTGGTGGGGCCAACGTCCTGACTTTC. This translates into CASSFGGANVLTF.

The chain links TRBV7-9 to TRBJ2-7, with D perhaps assigned TRBD1 or TRBD2 (5 bases each). This CDR3 comprises 11 residues. Germline CDR1 reads SEHNR; CDR2 reads FQNEAQ (reference sequence). V was cut by 4 bases and J by 7 bases, with 8 bases left in between. The CDR3 region has the DNA TGTGCCAGCAGCTCGGGACCAGAGCAGTACTTC. Translated: CASSSGPEQYF.

The CDR3 DNA is TGTGCCAGCAGCCCCAGTAGGAGGATGAACACTGAAGCTTTCTTT. It encodes CASSPSRRMNTEAFF. The V gene is TRBV3-1 (or the pseudogene TRBV3-2), the J gene TRBJ1-1; D unclear. The germline CDR1 and CDR2 sequences are LGHDT and YNNKEL (reference sequence). The CDR3 consists of 15 residues. Trimming shortened V by 4 bases and J by 0 bases, and 12 bases separated the two germline ends.

This chain joins TRBV14 and TRBJ2-5; tentatively, D is TRBD1 (6 bases). Trimming shortened V by 2 bases and J by 0 bases, and 16 bases separated the two germline ends. CDR3 size: 17 residues. CDR1 is SGHDN, CDR2 FVKESK, per germline. The CDR3 DNA reads TGTGCCAGCAGCCAACCGGACAGATTAAACGACCAAGAGACCCAGTACTTC. This codes for CASSQPDRLNDQETQYF.

This chain uses TRBV24-1 with TRBJ2-2; the D gene is possibly TRBD1 (6 bases). The V and J ends lost 3 bases and 5 bases respectively, with 18 bases between them. Germline values: CDR1 KGHDR, CDR2 SFDVKD. The CDR3 is 17 residues long. The CDR3 protein is CATSDRPGARMTGELFF. The CDR3 coding sequence is TGTGCCACCAGTGATAGGCCAGGGGCTCGGATGACCGGGGAGCTGTTTTTT.

The rearrangement uses TRBV5-4 and TRBJ2-7; possible D gene TRBD1, 6 bases. Germline V gene sequence: CDR1 SGHNT, CDR2 YYREEE (reference sequence). Trimming took 5 bases from V and 5 from J, leaving 14 bases between them. The CDR3 has 13 amino acids. The CDR3 region is CASRQPGTNEQYF. Written as DNA, the CDR3 is TGTGCCAGCAGGCAACCCGGGACAAACGAGCAGTACTTC. The complete variable domain, with remaining parts taken from reference TRBV5-4 and TRBJ2-7, reads ETGVTQSPTHLIKTRGQQVTLRCSSQSGHNTVSWYQQALGQGPQFIFQYYREEENGRGNFPPRFSGLQFPNYSSELNVNALELDDSALYLCASRQPGTNEQYFGPGTRLTVT.

The chain is built from TRBV11-2 and TRBJ2-5; 7 nucleotides line up with TRBD1. CDR1 is SGHAT, CDR2 FQNNGV, per germline. The CDR3 length is 14 residues. Germline trimming cut 5 bases from V and 4 bases from J; bases unmatched to any gene: 7. CDR3 nucleotides: TGTGCCAGCAGCCCCAGGGGGTCCCCAGAGACCCAGTACTTC. Its protein is CASSPRGSPETQYF.

This chain links TRBV6-6 with TRBJ1-1, with D uncertain. Germline V gene data show CDR1 as MNHNY and CDR2 as SVGAGI (reference sequence). The CDR3 spans 14 residues. V lost 0 bases and J 7 bases, leaving 12 bases between the germline ends. The CDR3 region has the DNA TGTGCCAGCAGTTACTCCGATCGCCAGGATGAAGCTTTCTTT. This translates into CASSYSDRQDEAFF.

The chain employs TRBV7-9 and TRBJ1-2; D ambiguous. With 5 bases removed from V and 5 bases from J, the gap between germline ends came to 9 bases. From germline, CDR1 is SEHNR and CDR2 FQNEAQ (reference sequence). The CDR3 runs 12 residues. CDR3 DNA sequence: TGTGCCAGCAGCCTAGAGCTTTATGGCTACACCTTC. It is translated as CASSLELYGYTF.

The V and J genes are TRBV29-1 and TRBJ1-1; D is possibly TRBD1 (5 bases). The germline V gene encodes CDR1 SQVTM and CDR2 ANQGSEA. The CDR3 runs to 13 residues. V was shortened by 4 bases and J by 3 bases, with 12 bases between the two germline ends. CDR3 sequence: CSVGEGKDTEAFF. DNA of the CDR3: TGCAGCGTTGGTGAGGGGAAGGACACTGAAGCTTTCTTT.

The gene calls are TRBV19 and TRBJ2-1; D is ambiguous. The germline CDR1 and CDR2 sequences are LNHDA and SQIVND (reference sequence). This CDR3 spans 13 amino acids. With 2 bases removed from V and 4 bases from J, the gap between germline ends came to 6 bases. The CDR3 loop is CASSISNYNEQFF. CDR3 coding DNA: TGTGCCAGTAGTATAAGCAATTACAATGAGCAGTTCTTC.

In its sample, this clone was seen once. The chain recombines TRBV10-3 with TRBJ2-2; no clear D gene. V gave up 4 bases and J gave up 6 bases, with 3 bases separating them. The CDR3 runs to 11 residues. Per germline, CDR1 ENHRY and CDR2 SYGVKD. The CDR3 spells CAISASGELFF. The CDR3 DNA follows: TGTGCCATCAGTGCGTCCGGGGAGCTGTTTTTT.

This rearrangement joins TRBV27 to TRBJ1-4; a weak D match, TRBD1 (6 bases). Trimming took off 6 bases at V and 0 bases at J, with 11 bases between the two ends. Per the germline V gene, CDR1 is MNHEY and CDR2 is SMNVEV (reference sequence). The CDR3 is 15 amino acids. The CDR3 region has the DNA TGTGCCAGCAGGCTCCGACAGGCAACTAATGAAAAACTGTTTTTT. This gives the protein CASRLRQATNEKLFF.

The chain employs TRBV7-3 and TRBJ2-6; D perhaps matches TRBD1 (5 bases). Germline loops: CDR1 SGHTA, CDR2 FQGTGA. V lost 7 bases and J lost 0, with 7 bases in between. The CDR3 consists of 14 residues. This chain's CDR3 is CASTRVSGANVLTF. CDR3 coding DNA: TGTGCCAGCACCAGGGTCTCTGGGGCCAACGTCCTGACTTTC.

This clone turned up a few times. This chain joins TRBV23-1 and TRBJ2-7; D gene uncertain. Being an ORF, TRBV23-1 has a function that is uncertain. V dropped 4 bases and J dropped 4 bases, with 14 bases sitting between them. The CDR3 covers 14 residues. The CDR3 loop is CASSRETKSYEQYF. The CDR3 DNA reads TGCGCCAGCAGTCGAGAGACCAAAAGTTACGAGCAGTACTTC.

V usage is TRBV28 and J usage is TRBJ1-2, with D hard to call. CDR3 length: 11 amino acids. Germline CDR1 and CDR2: MDHEN and SYDVKM. V shed 6 bases and J shed 4 bases, with 6 bases lying between them. CDR3 loop: CASSLRYGYTF. The CDR3, as DNA: TGTGCCAGCAGCCTCCGCTATGGCTACACCTTC.

In DNA, the CDR3 is TGTGCCAGCAGTTTGCCAGGCTCTTCCTCTGGAAACACCATATATTTT. Its protein product is CASSLPGSSSGNTIYF. This chain connects TRBV28 to TRBJ1-3; D is uncertain. The germline V gene has CDR1 MDHEN and CDR2 SYDVKM. Between the trimmed V and J ends, which lost 3 bases and 0 bases, there was a span of 12 bases. The CDR3 is made up of 16 amino acids.

Only a few counts were recorded for this clone. The chain uses TRBV11-3 and TRBJ2-3; D remains unclear. The ends were cut back, 3 bases at V and 11 bases at J, with 15 bases in the middle. The CDR3 extends over 13 amino acids. CDR1 and CDR2 (germline): SGHNT, YENEEA. The CDR3 sequence: CASSFTSLMGQYF. The CDR3 region has the DNA TGTGCCAGCAGCTTTACGAGCCTAATGGGGCAGTATTTT. Using reference TRBV11-3 and TRBJ2-3 for the parts outside the CDR3, the full variable domain is EAGVVQSPRYKIIEKKQPVAFWCNPISGHNTLYWYLQNLGQGPELLIRYENEEAVDDSQLPKDRFSAERLKGVDSTLKIQPAELGDSAVYLCASSFTSLMGQYFGPGTRLTVL.

This chain connects TRBV5-6 to TRBJ1-2; D call uncertain. V lost 4 bases and J 8 bases, leaving 18 bases between the germline ends. CDR3 length: 14 residues. Per germline, CDR1 SGHDT and CDR2 YYEEEE. The CDR3 coding sequence is TGTGCCAGCAGCCTCGGCACCTTTGATTACGGCTACACCTTC. Translating it yields CASSLGTFDYGYTF.

J is TRBJ1-5 and V is TRBV9; 7 positions agree with TRBD1. Per germline, CDR1 SGDLS and CDR2 YYNGEE. V was clipped by 0 bases and J by 7 bases; unmatched bases: 4. The CDR3 is 14 residues long. DNA for the CDR3: TGTGCCAGCAGCGTAGGAGGGGGCGGGCAGCCCCAGCATTTT. Its translation: CASSVGGGGQPQHF.

The chain uses TRBV19 and TRBJ2-1; D gene uncertain. The CDR3 spans 13 residues. V was trimmed by 3 bases and J by 12 bases, leaving 15 bases between them. Germline V gene lookup returns CDR1 LNHDA and CDR2 SQIVND (reference sequence). CDR3 bases: TGTGCCAGTAGTATCGGGCCACCCCTAGGGCAGTTCTTC. This codes for CASSIGPPLGQFF.